The 28 T cell receptor beta chains below come from one sample, sequenced in a study of blood T cells in healthy people across ages. PCR was performed a second time for roughly 6 to 12 cycles using a sample-barcoded 5' primer and a J-beta primer mix. Each CDR3 protein is one row after TCRdb ran MiXCR on the 5' RACE reads. The sample yields 1,800,000 or so distinct CDR3 sequences, 35% to 50% seen once. The sequenced material came from blood. These receptors all come from a human donor in good health.

The V and J genes are TRBV7-6 and TRBJ1-2; tentative D call: TRBD1 (5 bases). The germline V gene encodes CDR1 SGHVS and CDR2 FNYEAQ. V lost 0 bases and J lost 1, with 12 bases in between. The CDR3 length is 16 residues. In DNA form, the CDR3 reads TGTGCCAGCAGCTTAGCACGGGACGGGGATAACTATGGCTACACCTTC. As protein: CASSLARDGDNYGYTF.

The chain carries TRBV28 and TRBJ1-1; 7 bases map to TRBD1. The J segment lost 0 bases and the V segment lost 10 bases, leaving 23 bases of the junction unmatched. This CDR3 contains 19 residues. CDR1 and CDR2 from the germline V gene are MDHEN and SYDVKM. The CDR3 region has the DNA TGTGCCACCCTAAAAACGGGACAGACAAGATCTCATTTGAACACTGAAGCTTTCTTT. It encodes CATLKTGQTRSHLNTEAFF.

The J gene is TRBJ1-1, the V gene TRBV9; 7 positions agree with TRBD1. Germline V lookup: CDR1 SGDLS, CDR2 YYNGEE. V lost 7 bases to trimming and J lost 0 bases; unmatched junction nucleotides: 6. The CDR3 has 14 amino acids. CDR3 residues: CASRRGIMNTEAFF. DNA for the CDR3: TGTGCCAGCCGCAGGGGGATAATGAACACTGAAGCTTTCTTT.

The chain combines TRBV7-9 with TRBJ1-2; D gene unclear. The CDR3 length is 12 residues. With 5 bases removed from V and 4 bases from J, the gap between germline ends came to 8 bases. The germline gives CDR1 SEHNR, CDR2 FQNEAQ (reference sequence). CDR3 loop: CASSPFAYGYTF. The CDR3 region has the DNA TGTGCCAGCAGCCCATTCGCCTATGGCTACACCTTC.

This clonotype was recorded a few times. The V and J genes are TRBV2 and TRBJ2-7; D possibly matches TRBD1 or TRBD2 (5 bases each). Trimming removed 4 bases from V and 2 bases from J, with 9 bases in between. CDR3 length: 13 residues. Germline-derived CDR1 and CDR2 are SNHLY and FYNNEI. The CDR3 DNA is TGTGCCAGCAGTGTGGAGGACACCTACGAGCAGTACTTC. It is translated as CASSVEDTYEQYF. Filled out from reference TRBV2 and TRBJ2-7, the complete variable domain reads EPEVTQTPSHQVTQMGQEVILRCVPISNHLYFYWYRQILGQKVEFLVSFYNNEISEKSEIFDDQFSVERPDGSNFTLKIRSTKLEDSAMYFCASSVEDTYEQYFGPGTRLTVT.

This clonotype was counted between two and nine times. The genes are TRBV29-1 and TRBJ1-2; unclear D gene. The CDR3 consists of 14 residues. V lost 2 bases and J lost 4, with 14 bases in between. Germline V gives CDR1 SQVTM, CDR2 ANQGSEA. CDR3 sequence: CSVERIKEGYGYTF. The CDR3 DNA reads as TGCAGCGTTGAAAGAATAAAGGAGGGCTATGGCTACACCTTC.

This clonotype was seen only a few times. The rearrangement uses TRBV7-2 and TRBJ1-1; D gene uncertain. The CDR3 loop spans 15 amino acids. Germline loops: CDR1 SGHTA, CDR2 FQGNSA. V lost 4 bases to trimming and J lost 5 bases, with 17 bases between them. The DNA of the CDR3 is TGTGCCAGCAGCTCCGGACCCGACCGTGGGACTGAAGCTTTCTTT. Translating it yields CASSSGPDRGTEAFF.

This chain links TRBV29-1 with TRBJ2-7; the D gene is possibly TRBD1 (6 bases). Germline V gives CDR1 SQVTM, CDR2 ANQGSEA. The CDR3 runs to 11 residues. Trimming cost V 7 bases and J 7 bases, with 14 bases left between them. CDR3 protein: CSADQGREQYF. As DNA, the CDR3 is TGCAGCGCCGATCAGGGGAGAGAGCAGTACTTC.

The V call is TRBV6-1, the J call TRBJ2-3; no clear D. The V end lost 6 bases, the J end lost 3 bases, and 10 bases lay between the germline ends. Germline CDR1 is MNHNS and CDR2 is SASEGT. This CDR3 is 13 amino acids long. For the CDR3, the DNA is TGTGCCAGCAGGGCTCCTACGACAGATACGCAGTATTTT. It codes for CASRAPTTDTQYF.

The chain couples TRBV7-2 to TRBJ1-2; no firm D call. This CDR3 is built from 16 residues. CDR1 SGHTA and CDR2 FQGNSA come from the germline V gene. Trimming took off 1 base at V and 0 bases at J, with 12 bases between the two ends. The chain's CDR3 is CASSLEARLANYGYTF. The DNA of the CDR3 is TGTGCCAGCAGCTTAGAAGCAAGACTCGCTAACTATGGCTACACCTTC. The variable domain in full, with the rest retrieved from reference TRBV7-2 and TRBJ1-2, is GAGVSQSPSNKVTEKGKDVELRCDPISGHTALYWYRQSLGQGLEFLIYFQGNSAPDKSGLPSDRFSAERTGGSVSTLTIQRTQQEDSAVYLCASSLEARLANYGYTFGSGTRLTVV.

With regard to this clonotype: A junction boundary mismatches the germline segment, possibly from a read error. The chain combines TRBV10-3 with TRBJ2-7; D possibly corresponds to TRBD1 (6 bases). The CDR3 has 13 amino acids. The germline CDR1 and CDR2 sequences are ENHRY and SYGVKD. The CDR3 loop is CAINEGEYYEQYF. DNA of the CDR3: TGTGCCATCAATGAGGGGGAGTACTACGAGCAGTACTTC.

On this clonotype itself: This could be a read error, since a much larger clone is one nucleotide away. V and J are TRBV20-1 and TRBJ1-2, with D uncertain. The length of the CDR3 is 10 residues. CDR1 and CDR2 (germline): DFQATT, SNEGSKA (reference sequence). CDR3 residues: CSPPGYGYTF. The CDR3 nucleotides are TGCAGCCCCCCCGGTTATGGCTACACCTTC.

As to this clonotype: At one end, the junction sequence differs from germline, possibly due to a read error. The rearrangement joins TRBV5-1 to TRBJ1-4; the D is unclear. Germline V gene data show CDR1 as SGHRS and CDR2 as YFSETQ. This CDR3 has 15 residues. CDR3 nucleotides: TGCGCCAGCAGCCGTGCGGGAGGCGGTGGTGAAAATCTGTTTTTT. Translated: CASSRAGGGGENLFF. Drawing the rest from reference TRBV5-1 and TRBJ1-4, the complete variable domain is KAGVTQTPRYLIKTRGQQVTLSCSPISGHRSVSWYQQTPGQGLQFLFEYFSETQRNKGNFPGRFSGRQFSNSRSEMNVSTLELGDSALYLCASSRAGGGGENLFFGSGTQLSVL.

V usage is TRBV5-1 and J usage is TRBJ1-1; D unclear. The CDR3 length is 13 residues. V lost 0 bases and J lost 7, with 10 bases in between. Germline V gene sequence: CDR1 SGHRS, CDR2 YFSETQ. CDR3 DNA: TGCGCCAGCAGCTTGGGTACCGACGATGAAGCTTTCTTT. Translating it yields CASSLGTDDEAFF.

This clonotype came up a few times. The chain uses TRBV7-9 and TRBJ2-1, with TRBD2 identical over 11 bases. The CDR3 totals 16 residues. Germline trimming cut 11 bases from V and 8 bases from J; bases unmatched to any gene: 17. Germline CDR1 SEHNR, CDR2 FQNEAQ (reference sequence). The CDR3 DNA sequence: TGTGCCGGGAAAATTAATAGCGGGGGGGCCTTCCATGAGCAGTTCTTC. Translation: CAGKINSGGAFHEQFF.

This clonotype was counted only a few times. J is TRBJ2-6 and V is TRBV10-3, with D possibly being TRBD1 (6 bases). V lost 11 bases and J lost 2, with 19 bases in between. CDR1 is ENHRY, CDR2 SYGVKD, per germline. The CDR3 sequence is 16 residues long. The CDR3 DNA is TGTGCCGCGGAGAGGACCACAGGGCCTGGGGCCAACGTCCTGACTTTC. Translated, it gives CAAERTTGPGANVLTF.

This clonotype came up once. The rearrangement joins TRBV27 to TRBJ1-4; possibly TRBD1 for D (5 bases). This CDR3 contains 13 residues. Germline V gives CDR1 MNHEY, CDR2 SMNVEV (reference sequence). V shed 6 bases and J shed 7 bases, with 12 bases lying between them. CDR3 sequence: CASRSGGSEKLFF. In DNA, the CDR3 is TGTGCCAGCAGGTCGGGGGGTAGTGAAAAACTGTTTTTT.

The chain joins TRBV7-2 to TRBJ2-7, with 8 bases fitting TRBD2. CDR1 SGHTA and CDR2 FQGNSA come from the germline V gene. The CDR3 totals 14 residues. The J segment lost 2 bases and the V segment lost 2 bases, leaving 2 bases of the junction unmatched. CDR3 in amino acids: CASSLKGLAYEQYF. The CDR3 DNA is TGTGCCAGCAGCTTAAAGGGACTAGCCTACGAGCAGTACTTC.

The chain's CDR3 is CSVQGGLAIEQYF. DNA of the CDR3: TGCAGCGTCCAGGGTGGGCTAGCAATCGAGCAGTACTTC. This chain links TRBV29-1 with TRBJ2-4, with D possibly called TRBD1 or TRBD2 (5 bases each). The end of the DNA is better explained by TRBJ2-7, so the J call may be wrong. The CDR3 length is 13 residues. Germline values: CDR1 SQVTM, CDR2 ANQGSEA.

The V gene is TRBV6-1, the J gene TRBJ2-3; possible D gene TRBD1, 6 bases. V was trimmed by 10 bases and J by 5 bases, leaving 10 bases between them. CDR1 and CDR2 from the germline V gene are MNHNS and SASEGT. The CDR3 covers 11 residues. The CDR3 nucleotides read TGTGCCAACACCAGGGGAGATACGCAGTATTTT. It translates to CANTRGDTQYF.

The genes are TRBV7-6 and TRBJ1-1; D ambiguous. CDR3 length: 15 residues. Trimming cost V 2 bases and J 3 bases, with 13 bases left between them. The germline V gene has CDR1 SGHVS and CDR2 FNYEAQ. CDR3 nucleotides: TGTGCCAGCAGCTTAATCCCCGTGAGGGACACTGAAGCTTTCTTT. Residues: CASSLIPVRDTEAFF.

This clonotype occurred a few times. The chain employs TRBV29-1 and TRBJ2-3; TRBD2 aligns across 7 bases. There are 13 residues in the CDR3. V lost 8 bases to trimming and J lost 6 bases; unmatched junction nucleotides: 11. Germline-derived CDR1 and CDR2 are SQVTM and ANQGSEA. The CDR3 sequence: CSTYKAGSDTQYF. CDR3 bases: TGCAGCACGTACAAAGCGGGGAGCGATACGCAGTATTTT.

The chain has TRBV12-3 or TRBV12-4 and TRBJ1-2; perhaps TRBD1 as D (5 bases). Deletions cut 3 bases from V and 8 bases from J, with 16 bases between. This CDR3 comprises 14 residues. The CDR3 coding sequence is TGTGCCAGCAGTTTGGGGCTCGGGATTCGGGGCTACACCTTC. Translated, it gives CASSLGLGIRGYTF.

Details on this clonotype: A junction end diverges from the germline sequence, so it may reflect a read error. The V call is TRBV15, the J call TRBJ2-5; D remains unclear. This CDR3 contains 13 residues. Germline loops: CDR1 LNHNV, CDR2 YYDKDF (reference sequence). CDR3 loop: CTTSRAPSETQYF. The CDR3 DNA is TGTACCACCAGCAGAGCCCCGTCAGAGACCCAGTACTTC.

The rearrangement uses TRBV29-1 and TRBJ2-1; D is perhaps TRBD1 (5 bases). CDR1 is SQVTM and CDR2 is ANQGSEA in the germline V gene. The CDR3 consists of 14 residues. Deletions cut 4 bases from V and 7 bases from J, with 17 bases between. The CDR3 region is CSVVTDLRWNEQFF. CDR3 DNA sequence: TGCAGCGTTGTGACAGACCTAAGGTGGAATGAGCAGTTCTTC.

This chain's CDR3 is CASSRNPAGAREAQYF. DNA for the CDR3: TGTGCCAGCTCACGTAATCCAGCGGGGGCCCGTGAGGCCCAGTACTTC. V usage is TRBV18 and J usage is TRBJ2-5; 8 nucleotides agree with TRBD2. Per the germline V gene, CDR1 is KGHSH and CDR2 is LQKENI. V trimming: 4 bases; J trimming: 9 bases; junction bases outside the gene matches: 16. CDR3 length: 16 residues.

This clonotype was counted between two and nine times. The rearrangement joins TRBV7-2 to TRBJ1-2, with TRBD1 identical over 8 bases. The length of the CDR3 is 14 residues. The V gene end was trimmed by 2 bases and the J gene end by 7 bases; junction bases not matched to a gene: 6. Germline values: CDR1 SGHTA, CDR2 FQGNSA. CDR3 in amino acids: CASSLMQGAGGYTF. CDR3 DNA: TGTGCCAGCAGCTTAATGCAGGGGGCGGGTGGCTACACCTTC. Full variable domain (remainder filled in from reference TRBV7-2 and TRBJ1-2): GAGVSQSPSNKVTEKGKDVELRCDPISGHTALYWYRQSLGQGLEFLIYFQGNSAPDKSGLPSDRFSAERTGGSVSTLTIQRTQQEDSAVYLCASSLMQGAGGYTFGSGTRLTVV.

This clonotype was seen only a few times. This chain connects TRBV10-3 to TRBJ2-3; no firm D call. This CDR3 is built from 11 residues. Germline V gene lookup returns CDR1 ENHRY and CDR2 SYGVKD. V was trimmed by 9 bases and J by 7 bases, leaving 11 bases between them. CDR3 residues: CAILNDNTQYF. CDR3 nucleotide sequence: TGTGCCATACTAAACGACAATACGCAGTATTTT.